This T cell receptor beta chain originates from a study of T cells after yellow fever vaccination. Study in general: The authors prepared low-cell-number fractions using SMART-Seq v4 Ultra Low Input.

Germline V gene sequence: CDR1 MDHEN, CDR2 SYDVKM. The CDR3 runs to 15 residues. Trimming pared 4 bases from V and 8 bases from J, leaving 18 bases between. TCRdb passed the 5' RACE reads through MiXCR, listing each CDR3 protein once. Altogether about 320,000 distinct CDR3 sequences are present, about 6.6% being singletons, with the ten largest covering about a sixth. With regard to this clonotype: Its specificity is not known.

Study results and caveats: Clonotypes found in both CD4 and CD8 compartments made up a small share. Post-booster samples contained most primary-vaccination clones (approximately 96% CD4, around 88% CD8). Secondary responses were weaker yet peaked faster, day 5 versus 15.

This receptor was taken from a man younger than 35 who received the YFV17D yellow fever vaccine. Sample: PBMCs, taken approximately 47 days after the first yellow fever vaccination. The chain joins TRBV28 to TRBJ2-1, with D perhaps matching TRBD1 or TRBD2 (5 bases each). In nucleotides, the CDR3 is TGTGCCAGCAGTTCCGTCGAGGGGATGTTCCATGAGCAGTTCTTC. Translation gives CASSSVEGMFHEQFF.